The rows below give T cell receptor beta chains drawn from one sample of a study of cytomegalovirus exposure and HLA in healthy donors. The data were produced by immunoSEQ multiplex PCR, yet TCRdb's version contains in-frame clones alone and is incomplete. The top ten hold roughly 2.4% of the sample, which has 130,000 to 150,000 clones, approximately 80% seen once. The sequenced sample was PBMCs. Receptors were obtained from a woman between 18 and 29 years old in good health and CMV-seropositive. The CDR3 runs from the conserved cysteine through the conserved F or W. The order of the fields is clone size, J gene, D gene, V gene, CDR3 protein, CDR3 DNA. A D gene is named only where the DNA matches it firmly. Where a row states a size, it is once, few, many or the class of an expanded clone; other rows omit it.

clone_size: once; j_call: TRBJ1-2; d_call: .; v_call: TRBV2; cdr3_aa: CASVGGIGVNYGYTF; cdr3_nt: TGTGCCAGCGTGGGGGGAATCGGAGTTAACTATGGCTACACCTTC
clone_size: .; j_call: TRBJ2-4; d_call: .; v_call: TRBV11-2; cdr3_aa: CASRRAGLAKNIQYF; cdr3_nt: TGTGCCAGCAGGAGGGCGGGGCTAGCCAAAAACATTCAGTACTTC
clone_size: few; j_call: TRBJ1-3; d_call: .; v_call: TRBV6-4; cdr3_aa: CASSVDSSSGNTIYF; cdr3_nt: TGTGCCAGCAGCGTGGACTCGTCCTCTGGAAACACCATATATTTT
clone_size: .; j_call: TRBJ1-5; d_call: .; v_call: TRBV6-6; cdr3_aa: CASRTGVNQPQHF; cdr3_nt: TGTGCCAGCAGAACAGGCGTCAATCAGCCCCAGCATTTT
clone_size: .; j_call: TRBJ2-7; d_call: .; v_call: TRBV5-4; cdr3_aa: CASSLESTYEQYF; cdr3_nt: TGTGCCAGCAGCTTGGAGAGTACCTACGAGCAGTACTTC
clone_size: .; j_call: TRBJ2-1; d_call: TRBD1; v_call: TRBV13; cdr3_aa: CASSPMQQGMTYNEQFF; cdr3_nt: TGTGCCAGCAGCCCAATGCAACAGGGGATGACTTACAATGAGCAGTTCTTC
clone_size: few; j_call: TRBJ1-3; d_call: TRBD1; v_call: TRBV30; cdr3_aa: CAQGAGNSGNTIYF; cdr3_nt: TGTGCACAGGGGGCAGGCAACTCTGGAAACACCATATATTTT
clone_size: .; j_call: TRBJ2-2; d_call: .; v_call: TRBV19; cdr3_aa: CASSNRVGTGELFF; cdr3_nt: TGTGCCAGTAGTAACAGGGTAGGCACCGGGGAGCTGTTTTTT
clone_size: .; j_call: TRBJ1-1; d_call: .; v_call: TRBV29-1; cdr3_aa: CSVGTDTEAFF; cdr3_nt: TGCAGCGTTGGCACGGACACTGAAGCTTTCTTT
clone_size: .; j_call: TRBJ2-3; d_call: TRBD1; v_call: TRBV2; cdr3_aa: CASSSGQGGTDTQYF; cdr3_nt: TGTGCCAGCAGTTCGGGACAGGGGGGCACAGATACGCAGTATTTT
clone_size: .; j_call: TRBJ1-2; d_call: .; v_call: TRBV28; cdr3_aa: CASSLMDSYGYTF; cdr3_nt: TGTGCCAGCAGTTTAATGGACTCCTATGGCTACACCTTC
clone_size: .; j_call: TRBJ2-6; d_call: .; v_call: TRBV15; cdr3_aa: CATSRDPRDTGANVLTF; cdr3_nt: TGTGCCACCAGCAGAGACCCCCGCGACACTGGGGCCAACGTCCTGACTTTC
clone_size: .; j_call: TRBJ2-1; d_call: TRBD1; v_call: TRBV6-1; cdr3_aa: CASRMTGLNEQFF; cdr3_nt: TGTGCCAGCAGGATGACAGGGTTGAATGAGCAGTTCTTC
clone_size: .; j_call: TRBJ1-3; d_call: .; v_call: TRBV10-3; cdr3_aa: CAISEGLGNTIYF; cdr3_nt: TGTGCCATCAGTGAGGGGCTAGGAAACACCATATATTTT
clone_size: .; j_call: TRBJ2-7; d_call: .; v_call: TRBV6-5; cdr3_aa: CASTSGSYEQYF; cdr3_nt: TGTGCCAGCACCTCGGGGTCCTACGAGCAGTACTTC